This passage covers 15 T cell receptor beta chains from one sample sequenced in a study of follicular helper T cells after annual influenza vaccination. Generated by immunoSEQ multiplex PCR, the TCRdb table keeps only in-frame clones and is missing some. The table has approximately 9,000 clones, about 90% seen once. The time point denotes: 2015-2016 season, pre-vaccination. The sample in question was CXCR5+ CD38- circulating T follicular helper cells from blood, obtained on the day of influenza vaccination. Sample subset: circulating Tfh, non-naive CD4+CXCR5+PD-1+ (ICOS+CD38+ or ICOS-CD38-). The receptors were gathered from an adult who received the influenza vaccine.

The CDR3 DNA sequence: TGCGCCAGCAGCCCAGAAGGACAGATAGCTGGAAACACCATATATTTT. Protein: CASSPEGQIAGNTIYF. The chain employs TRBV4-1 and TRBJ1-3; weak D call: TRBD1 (6 bases). The germline gives CDR1 MGHRA, CDR2 YSYEKL. V was pared by 4 bases and J by 2 bases, with 15 bases between. CDR3 length: 16 residues.

The rearrangement uses TRBV4-2 and TRBJ1-1; 10 bases line up with TRBD1. The V segment lost 2 bases and the J segment 6 bases; nucleotides outside the gene matches: 15. This CDR3 is built from 18 residues. Germline CDR1 and CDR2: LGHNA and YNFKEQ. CDR3 nucleotides: TGTGCCAGCAGCCAACAAAACCCCGGACAGGGGGTCGGGCCTGAAGCTTTCTTT. Translation gives CASSQQNPGQGVGPEAFF.

Here the CDR3 reads CASSSGTESPLHF. The CDR3 DNA follows: TGTGCCAGCAGCTCCGGGACAGAGTCACCCCTCCACTTT. This rearrangement joins TRBV5-4 to TRBJ1-6; TRBD1 agrees at 7 bases. The germline gives CDR1 SGHNT, CDR2 YYREEE (reference sequence). The CDR3 runs to 13 residues. V was pared by 3 bases and J by 10 bases, with 4 bases of the junction left unmatched.

This chain joins TRBV4-3 and TRBJ1-3; a weak D match, TRBD1 (6 bases). Trimming shortened V by 4 bases and J by 4 bases, and 11 bases separated the two germline ends. CDR3 length: 14 residues. CDR1 LGHNA and CDR2 YSLEER come from the germline V gene. The CDR3 region has the DNA TGCGCCAGCAGCCGAACAGGGTCCGGAAACACCATATATTTT. As protein: CASSRTGSGNTIYF.

CDR3 region: CASTPTSGVGELFF. The DNA of the CDR3 is TGTGCCAGCACCCCGACTAGCGGGGTCGGGGAGCTGTTTTTT. The rearrangement uses TRBV2 and TRBJ2-2; 11 bases are a match to TRBD2. Germline V lookup: CDR1 SNHLY, CDR2 FYNNEI. The V gene end was trimmed by 7 bases and the J gene end by 7 bases; junction bases not matched to a gene: 5. The CDR3 loop spans 14 amino acids.

A single count supports this clone. The CDR3 loop is CASSFGAANTIYF. The DNA for the CDR3 is TGTGCCAGCAGCTTTGGGGCGGCAAACACCATATATTTT. V is TRBV7-2 and J is TRBJ1-3; possible D gene TRBD1, 5 bases. CDR3 length: 13 residues. The V and J ends lost 3 bases and 6 bases respectively, with 9 bases between them. Germline V gives CDR1 SGHTA, CDR2 FQGNSA.

The V call is TRBV7-2, the J call TRBJ1-2; no definite D call. Germline CDR1 SGHTA, CDR2 FQGNSA. This CDR3 is 15 amino acids long. With 4 bases removed from V and 0 bases from J, the gap between germline ends came to 12 bases. This CDR3 is CASSYQGLANYGYTF. The DNA of the CDR3 is TGTGCCAGCAGCTACCAAGGGTTAGCTAACTATGGCTACACCTTC.

V is TRBV11-2 and J is TRBJ2-7, with a tentative D call TRBD1 (7 bases). This CDR3 comprises 15 residues. Germline CDR1 and CDR2: SGHAT and FQNNGV. V was clipped by 4 bases and J by 7 bases, with 20 bases between them. This chain's CDR3 is CASSSRRGDLVEQYF. CDR3 coding DNA: TGTGCCAGCAGCTCGCGCAGGGGGGACCTGGTAGAGCAGTACTTC.

CDR3 DNA sequence: TGTGCCAGCAGACGTGACCCTATGAACACTGAAGCTTTCTTT. Amino acid sequence: CASRRDPMNTEAFF. The rearrangement links TRBV6-5 to TRBJ1-1; no firm D call. CDR3 size: 14 residues. CDR1 is MNHEY, CDR2 SVGAGI, per germline. The V gene lost 6 bases and the J gene lost 0 bases, with 11 bases spanning the gap.

This CDR3 reads CASSNQRADTQYF. The CDR3 nucleotides read TGTGCCAGCTCAAACCAGCGGGCAGATACGCAGTATTTT. The J gene is TRBJ2-3, the V gene TRBV18; possibly TRBD2 for D (6 bases). The CDR3 is 13 residues long. V was trimmed by 5 bases and J by 4 bases, leaving 10 bases between them. Germline V CDR1 and CDR2: KGHSH, LQKENI.

The chain is built from TRBV27 and TRBJ2-1; perhaps TRBD1 as D (6 bases). V lost 7 bases and J lost 5, with 15 bases in between. Germline V lookup: CDR1 MNHEY, CDR2 SMNVEV (reference sequence). The length of the CDR3 is 14 residues. CDR3 region: CASMQGSINNEQFF. CDR3 coding DNA: TGTGCCAGCATGCAGGGGTCCATTAACAATGAGCAGTTCTTC.

This chain connects TRBV6-6 to TRBJ2-7; unclear D gene. The V gene lost 5 bases and the J gene lost 0 bases, with 11 bases spanning the gap. The germline V gene has CDR1 MNHNY and CDR2 SVGAGI (reference sequence). The CDR3 is 14 amino acids. CDR3 DNA sequence: TGTGCCAGCAGTCGGAGTAGGGACTCCTACGAGCAGTACTTC. It specifies CASSRSRDSYEQYF.

The rearrangement joins TRBV6-5 to TRBJ2-3; D is unclear. The germline V and J ends were trimmed by 6 bases and 4 bases, with 14 bases remaining between them. The CDR3 contains 14 residues. Germline CDR1 and CDR2: MNHEY and SVGAGI. CDR3 nucleotide sequence: TGTGCCAGCAGGGTGTCGGGCCAGCCAGATACGCAGTATTTT. Its translation is CASRVSGQPDTQYF.

V gene TRBV6-1 combines with J gene TRBJ2-6; D is possibly TRBD1 (5 bases). The V end lost 4 bases, the J end lost 2 bases, and 15 bases lay between the germline ends. The germline V gene encodes CDR1 MNHNS and CDR2 SASEGT. This CDR3 is built from 17 residues. CDR3 in amino acids: CASSASSETAGANVLTF. The CDR3 DNA is TGTGCCAGCAGTGCTTCCTCCGAGACAGCTGGGGCCAACGTCCTGACTTTC.

J is TRBJ2-1 and V is TRBV5-1; 9 bases are shared with TRBD2. The CDR3 is 16 amino acids. V lost 0 bases, J lost 3 bases, and 4 bases stayed unmatched. Germline CDR1 SGHRS, CDR2 YFSETQ. CDR3 sequence: CASSLAPSGIYNEQFF. DNA for the CDR3: TGCGCCAGCAGCTTGGCACCTAGCGGGATCTACAATGAGCAGTTCTTC.